These 11 T cell receptor beta chains originate from one sample sequenced in a study of blood T cell repertoires in COVID-19. The data were produced by immunoSEQ multiplex PCR, yet TCRdb's version contains in-frame clones alone and is incomplete. The sample shows 150,000 to 200,000 clones, about 88% of them seen only once. Sequencing was done on a sample of peripheral blood. The receptors stem from a woman older than 75 in a cohort sampled during active or convalescent COVID-19.

The gene calls are TRBV27 and TRBJ2-7; a weak D match, TRBD2 (5 bases). Germline V gene lookup returns CDR1 MNHEY and CDR2 SMNVEV (reference sequence). Trimming took off 2 bases at V and 5 bases at J, with 10 bases between the two ends. The CDR3 loop spans 13 amino acids. The CDR3 here is CASSLQEEHEQYF. The CDR3, as DNA: TGTGCCAGCAGTTTACAGGAGGAGCACGAGCAGTACTTC.

The J gene is TRBJ1-3, the V gene TRBV18, with 9 bases lining up with TRBD1. Germline CDR1 and CDR2: KGHSH and LQKENI. The CDR3 has 19 amino acids. V trimming: 2 bases; J trimming: 0 bases; junction bases outside the gene matches: 11. The CDR3: CASSPTQTGGMSSGNTIYF. The DNA for the CDR3 is TGTGCCAGCTCACCAACCCAGACAGGGGGAATGAGCTCTGGAAACACCATATATTTT.

This chain joins TRBV9 and TRBJ2-5; TRBD2 might be the D (5 bases). The CDR3 consists of 13 residues. CDR1 and CDR2 from the germline V gene are SGDLS and YYNGEE. The V end was cut by 0 bases, the J end by 14 bases, with 17 bases between. The CDR3 DNA reads TGTGCCAGCAGCGTAGCTGCGGGTCCCCCCAGATACTTC. Protein: CASSVAAGPPRYF.

The chain combines TRBV2 with TRBJ1-5, with 10 bases aligning to TRBD1. Germline CDR1 SNHLY, CDR2 FYNNEI. Trimming took 5 bases from V and 2 from J; bases not matched to a gene: 6. This CDR3 comprises 16 residues. DNA of the CDR3: TGTGCCAGCAGTCGGGACAGGGGATTTGGCAATCAGCCCCAGCATTTT. Translation gives CASSRDRGFGNQPQHF.

J is TRBJ1-1 and V is TRBV11-3; possibly TRBD1 for D (6 bases). This CDR3 is 12 amino acids long. In germline, CDR1 is SGHNT, CDR2 YENEEA. The V and J ends lost 1 base and 8 bases respectively, with 8 bases between them. The CDR3 nucleotides read TGTGCCAGCAGCTTAGTGCAGGGGGAAGCTTTCTTT. Protein product: CASSLVQGEAFF.

This clone was counted a single time. The chain is built from TRBV5-8 and TRBJ2-1, with TRBD2 identical over 7 bases. This CDR3 contains 15 residues. CDR1 is SGHTS and CDR2 is YDEGEE in the germline V gene. Losses at the gene ends were 0 bases for V and 3 bases for J; bases not matched to a gene: 3. CDR3 amino acids: CASSLVAGSYNEQFF. The CDR3 DNA follows: TGTGCCAGCAGCTTGGTAGCGGGTAGCTACAATGAGCAGTTCTTC.

This chain joins TRBV15 and TRBJ1-1; D is undetermined. V was trimmed by 1 base and J by 5 bases, leaving 11 bases between them. From germline, CDR1 is LNHNV and CDR2 YYDKDF (reference sequence). This CDR3 region has 14 residues. The CDR3 spells CATSRAIRGTEAFF. The CDR3 coding sequence is TGTGCCACCAGCAGAGCGATACGAGGGACTGAAGCTTTCTTT. The variable domain in full, completed from reference TRBV15 and TRBJ1-1, reads DAMVIQNPRYQVTQFGKPVTLSCSQTLNHNVMYWYQQKSSQAPKLLFHYYDKDFNNEADTPDNFQSRRPNTSFCFLDIRSPGLGDTAMYLCATSRAIRGTEAFFGQGTRLTVV.

V gene TRBV19 combines with J gene TRBJ1-3; no reliable D call. This CDR3 has 13 amino acids. V was shortened by 11 bases and J by 0 bases, with 11 bases between the two germline ends. Germline CDR1 LNHDA, CDR2 SQIVND (reference sequence). CDR3 protein: CASRLFSGNTIYF. For the CDR3, the DNA is TGTGCCTCGAGGCTGTTCTCTGGAAACACCATATATTTT.

The gene calls are TRBV18 and TRBJ1-4; D unresolved. The CDR3 is 14 amino acids. CDR1 and CDR2 (germline): KGHSH, LQKENI. Trimming left V 2 bases short and J 7 bases short, with 11 bases between. CDR3 loop: CASSPEAPGEKLFF. The CDR3 DNA reads as TGTGCCAGCTCACCAGAGGCCCCCGGTGAAAAACTGTTTTTT. The whole variable domain, filled in from reference TRBV18 and TRBJ1-4, reads NAGVMQNPRHLVRRRGQEARLRCSPMKGHSHVYWYRQLPEEGLKFMVYLQKENIIDESGMPKERFSAEFPKEGPSILRIQQVVRGDSAAYFCASSPEAPGEKLFFGSGTQLSVL.

The sample holds a few counts of this clone. This chain joins TRBV7-2 and TRBJ1-6; D call uncertain. Per the germline V gene, CDR1 is SGHTA and CDR2 is FQGNSA. The CDR3 spans 18 residues. Trimming left V 3 bases short and J 9 bases short, with 24 bases between. The CDR3 nucleotides read TGTGCCAGCAGCTTCGCCGGACTTGGTGCTTGGGGTGGTTCACCCCTCCACTTT. As protein: CASSFAGLGAWGGSPLHF. Combining the CDR3 with reference TRBV7-2 and TRBJ1-6 gives the whole variable domain GAGVSQSPSNKVTEKGKDVELRCDPISGHTALYWYRQSLGQGLEFLIYFQGNSAPDKSGLPSDRFSAERTGGSVSTLTIQRTQQEDSAVYLCASSFAGLGAWGGSPLHFGNGTRLTVT.

The chain links TRBV30 to TRBJ2-7, with D hard to call. The CDR3 length is 12 residues. Germline loops: CDR1 GTSNPN, CDR2 SVGIG (reference sequence). Trimming cost V 3 bases and J 3 bases, with 9 bases left between them. For the CDR3, the DNA is TGTGCCTGGAGCAGGTTAGACTACGAGCAGTACTTC. Amino acids: CAWSRLDYEQYF.